This T cell receptor beta chain was retrieved from a study of T cell repertoires in cytomegalovirus infection. The CDR3 extends over 17 residues, inclusive of both ends. Via MiXCR, TCRdb re-called the reads, giving one row per CDR3 protein. The sample has about 700,000 distinct CDR3 sequences, about 30% seen once. This clonotype was recorded a few times. The antigen remains unidentified. The limits of the CDR3 on the DNA are not certain, so only TCRdb's listed CDR3 is given. The input for sequencing was cultured PBMCs, taken from culture after CMV antigen stimulation. The J gene is TRBJ2-5, the V gene TRBV7-5. TRBV7-5 is shown as a pseudogene. The sequence was obtained from a human donor in good health (CMV status not recorded). Some clones in this sample may be carry-over from other donors' samples. The CDR3: CISVPEAIPGPEETQYF.